This T cell receptor (beta chain) was documented in a study of PD-L1 blockade in urothelial cancer. V was clipped by 2 bases and J by 5 bases; unmatched bases: 11. Per germline, CDR1 ENHRY and CDR2 SYGVKD. CDR3 length equals 17 residues. Assay used: immunoSEQ multiplex PCR; TCRdb lists only in-frame clones, some missing. The table shows around 45,000 clones, with about 88% occurring only once. The genes are TRBV10-3 and TRBJ2-5, with 10 bases identical to TRBD2. This clonotype was obtained from an older woman with urothelial cancer. The sample in question was PBMCs, obtained around atezolizumab (anti-PD-L1) treatment. The CDR3 DNA follows: TGTGCCATCAGTGAGGGGGGTAGCGGGAGGTTCGGGGAGACCCAGTACTTC. It yields the protein CAISEGGSGRFGETQYF.